This T cell receptor (beta chain) was documented in a study of cytomegalovirus exposure and HLA in healthy donors. Turning to the study itself: Later analysis reported that the approximately 120 validation repertoires shared the platform of the approximately 690 first-cohort repertoires. Findings of the study overall: In vitro data verified a few CMV-associated chains as specific for CMV antigens.

The method was immunoSEQ multiplex PCR; TCRdb's version includes in-frame clones alone and lacks a portion of them. The sample lists more than 80,000 clones; about 96% were seen once. The CDR3 is 16 residues long. V lost 1 base, J lost 3 bases, and 8 bases stayed unmatched. CDR1 SGHVS and CDR2 FQNEAQ come from the germline V gene. Note on this clone: The antigen remains undetermined.

The sample comprised PBMCs. The clonotype was recovered from a woman aged 18-29 years in good health and CMV-seronegative. The chain carries TRBV7-8 and TRBJ2-5, with 7 positions matching TRBD2. The CDR3 nucleotides read TGTGCCAGCAGCTTAGGTACGGGAGGACCTAAAGAGACCCAGTACTTC. Encoded protein: CASSLGTGGPKETQYF.